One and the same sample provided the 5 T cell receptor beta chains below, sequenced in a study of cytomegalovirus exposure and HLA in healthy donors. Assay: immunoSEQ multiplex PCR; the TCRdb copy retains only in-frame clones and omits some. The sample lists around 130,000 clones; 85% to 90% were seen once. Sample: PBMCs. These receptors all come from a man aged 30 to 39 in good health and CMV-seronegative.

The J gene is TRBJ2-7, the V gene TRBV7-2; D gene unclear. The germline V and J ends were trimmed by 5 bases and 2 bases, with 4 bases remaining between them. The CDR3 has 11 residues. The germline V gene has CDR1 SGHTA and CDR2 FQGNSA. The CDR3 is CASSLPYEQYF. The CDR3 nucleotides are TGTGCCAGCAGCCTCCCCTACGAGCAGTACTTC.

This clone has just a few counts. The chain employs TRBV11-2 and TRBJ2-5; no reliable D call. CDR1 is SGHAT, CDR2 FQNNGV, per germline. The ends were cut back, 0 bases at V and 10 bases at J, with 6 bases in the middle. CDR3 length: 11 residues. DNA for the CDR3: TGTGCCAGCAGCTTAGATGAGGTCCAGTACTTC. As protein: CASSLDEVQYF.

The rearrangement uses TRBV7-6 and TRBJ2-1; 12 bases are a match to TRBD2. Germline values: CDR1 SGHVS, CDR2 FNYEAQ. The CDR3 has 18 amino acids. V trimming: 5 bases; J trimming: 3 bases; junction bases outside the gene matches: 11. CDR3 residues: CASSIPPTSGGVYNEQFF. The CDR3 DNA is TGTGCCAGCAGCATACCACCGACTAGCGGGGGAGTCTACAATGAGCAGTTCTTC. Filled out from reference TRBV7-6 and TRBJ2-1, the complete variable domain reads GAGVSQSPRYKVTKRGQDVALRCDPISGHVSLYWYRQALGQGPEFLTYFNYEAQQDKSGLPNDRFSAERPEGSISTLTIQRTEQRDSAMYRCASSIPPTSGGVYNEQFFGPGTRLTVL.

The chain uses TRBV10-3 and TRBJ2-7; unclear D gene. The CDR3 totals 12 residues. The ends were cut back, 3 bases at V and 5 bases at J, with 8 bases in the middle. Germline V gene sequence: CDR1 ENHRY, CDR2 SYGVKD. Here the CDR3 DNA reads TGTGCCATCAGTGATATGGCAAACGAGCAGTACTTC. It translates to CAISDMANEQYF.

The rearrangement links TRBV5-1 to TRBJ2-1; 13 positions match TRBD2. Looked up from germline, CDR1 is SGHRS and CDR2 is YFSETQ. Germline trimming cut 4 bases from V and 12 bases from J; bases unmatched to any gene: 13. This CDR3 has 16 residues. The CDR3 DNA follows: TGCGCCAGCAGCGGATCCGGGACTAGCGGGATGAGGTTGCAGTTCTTC. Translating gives CASSGSGTSGMRLQFF.